A selection of T cell receptor beta chains follows, all from one sample in a study of OX40 agonist ivuxolimab in advanced cancers. Assay used: immunoSEQ multiplex PCR; TCRdb lists only in-frame clones, some missing. The sample lists tens of thousands of clones, roughly 85% occurring once. The input for sequencing was CD4+ or CD8+ T cells sorted from blood, taken in a trial of the OX40 agonist ivuxolimab. Receptors originate from an adult with an advanced solid tumor such as melanoma, head and neck, liver or kidney cancer. CDR3s include the opening cysteine and the closing phenylalanine or tryptophan. The D gene is left open where the match is weak. Where a row states a size, it is once, few, many or the class of an expanded clone; other rows omit it.

J	V	size	D	CDR3	DNA
TRBJ1-4	TRBV19	NA	NA	CASSRGRGSNEKLFF	TGTGCCAGTAGTAGGGGACGGGGCTCTAATGAAAAACTGTTTTTT
TRBJ2-1	TRBV9	NA	TRBD2	CASGGGGGPLGEQFF	TGTGCCAGCGGAGGCGGCGGGGGGCCCCTCGGTGAGCAGTTCTTC
TRBJ2-3	TRBV29-1	NA	NA	CSVESQGSTDTQYF	TGCAGCGTTGAGAGCCAGGGTAGCACAGATACGCAGTATTTT
TRBJ2-7	TRBV27	NA	TRBD1	CASSQVGQGNYEQYF	TGTGCCAGCAGTCAGGTTGGACAGGGGAACTACGAGCAGTACTTC
TRBJ1-4	TRBV6-1	NA	NA	CASSEARRGDEKLFF	TGTGCCAGCAGTGAAGCCCGGAGGGGGGACGAAAAACTGTTTTTT
TRBJ2-7	TRBV7-8	NA	TRBD1	CASSETGDRYEQYF	TGTGCCAGCAGCGAGACAGGGGACAGATACGAGCAGTACTTC
TRBJ2-7	TRBV5-1	NA	NA	CASMRGQTYEQYF	TGCGCCAGCATGCGGGGGCAAACTTACGAGCAGTACTTC
TRBJ1-3	TRBV6-5	NA	TRBD1	CASSYSRQGTGNTIYF	TGTGCCAGCAGTTATTCCCGACAGGGGACTGGAAACACCATATATTTT
TRBJ1-2	TRBV7-9	NA	NA	CASSTPAEGSGYTF	TGTGCCAGCAGCACTCCAGCAGAAGGGTCTGGCTACACCTTC
TRBJ2-1	TRBV7-9	NA	NA	CASSGRGNEQFF	TGTGCCAGCAGCGGACGGGGCAATGAGCAGTTCTTC
TRBJ1-1	TRBV7-8	NA	NA	CASSLGGVAFF	TGTGCCAGCAGCCTGGGAGGAGTGGCTTTCTTT
TRBJ1-1	TRBV19	few	NA	CASSFPGTNTEAFF	TGTGCCAGTAGTTTTCCAGGGACGAACACTGAAGCTTTCTTT
TRBJ1-4	TRBV7-2	medium-sized	TRBD1	CASSLARTGGREKLFF	TGTGCCAGCAGCTTAGCGCGGACAGGGGGCCGAGAAAAACTGTTTTTT
TRBJ2-5	TRBV2	NA	NA	CASTPGETQYF	TGTGCCAGCACCCCAGGCGAGACCCAGTACTTC
TRBJ1-5	TRBV6-1	NA	TRBD1	CASRDRHISNQPQHF	TGTGCCAGCAGGGACAGGCATATTAGCAATCAGCCCCAGCATTTT
TRBJ1-2	TRBV6-4	NA	NA	CASRRGPTYGYTF	TGTGCCAGCAGGAGGGGACCGACCTATGGCTACACCTTC
TRBJ1-2	TRBV19	NA	TRBD1	CASSKGGDRNYGYTF	TGTGCCAGTAGTAAGGGCGGGGACAGGAACTATGGCTACACCTTC
TRBJ2-7	TRBV19	NA	TRBD1	CASSDGTGGHYEQYF	TGTGCCAGTAGTGATGGGACAGGGGGGCACTACGAGCAGTACTTC
TRBJ1-6	TRBV5-1	NA	TRBD1	CASSSNPGQGSPLHF	TGCGCCAGCAGCTCGAATCCGGGACAGGGTTCACCCCTCCACTTT
TRBJ1-2	TRBV4-2	NA	NA	CASSQTLQVQYYGYTF	TGTGCCAGCAGCCAAACCCTACAGGTGCAGTACTATGGCTACACCTTC
TRBJ2-7	TRBV6-6	NA	NA	CASSYSGVYEQYF	TGTGCCAGCAGTTACTCGGGAGTCTACGAGCAGTACTTC
TRBJ2-2	TRBV10-3	NA	NA	CAIKQGPGGELFF	TGTGCCATCAAACAGGGTCCAGGCGGGGAGCTGTTTTTT
TRBJ2-7	TRBV7-2	NA	NA	CASSLIGYGEQYF	TGTGCCAGCAGCTTAATAGGATACGGCGAGCAGTACTTC
TRBJ2-7	TRBV11-1	once	TRBD1	CASSLGQGVHEQYF	TGTGCCAGCAGCTTAGGACAGGGAGTCCACGAGCAGTACTTC
TRBJ2-7	TRBV19	NA	TRBD1	CASSSTSTGGGGEQYF	TGTGCCAGTAGTTCAACCTCGACAGGGGGCGGTGGGGAGCAGTACTTC
TRBJ1-1	TRBV2	NA	TRBD1	CASSGDSTEAFF	TGTGCCAGCAGCGGGGACAGCACCGAAGCTTTCTTT
TRBJ2-3	TRBV6-5	NA	NA	CATIAPTADTQYF	TGTGCCACCATAGCCCCCACCGCAGATACGCAGTATTTT
TRBJ1-1	TRBV10-3	NA	NA	CAIRGMGTEAFF	TGTGCCATCAGAGGGATGGGCACTGAAGCTTTCTTT
TRBJ1-3	TRBV5-1	NA	TRBD1	CASSPGTGIDTIYF	TGCGCCAGCAGCCCCGGGACAGGGATAGACACCATATATTTT
TRBJ2-3	TRBV19	NA	NA	CASSIGGASSDTQYF	TGTGCCAGTAGTATAGGTGGGGCCTCTTCGGATACGCAGTATTTT
TRBJ2-7	TRBV4-2	NA	TRBD2	CASSQEETSGSYEQYF	TGTGCCAGCAGCCAAGAGGAGACTAGCGGCTCCTACGAGCAGTACTTC
TRBJ1-1	TRBV4-2	NA	NA	CASSPPDVPRDTEAFF	TGTGCCAGCAGCCCGCCGGACGTCCCCCGGGACACTGAAGCTTTCTTT
TRBJ1-2	TRBV11-1	NA	TRBD1	CASSFLGQGAFGYTF	TGTGCCAGCAGCTTTCTGGGACAGGGGGCCTTTGGCTACACCTTC
TRBJ2-7	TRBV7-9	NA	TRBD1	CASSTGQGPYEQYF	TGTGCCAGCAGCACGGGACAGGGCCCCTACGAGCAGTACTTC
TRBJ1-6	TRBV6-6	NA	NA	CASSYSAAGRASPLHF	TGTGCCAGCAGTTACTCCGCGGCAGGGCGCGCTTCACCCCTCCACTTT
TRBJ2-4	TRBV27	once	TRBD1	CASSLSGQGRNIQYF	TGTGCCAGCAGTTTATCTGGACAGGGACGAAACATTCAGTACTTC
TRBJ2-7	TRBV6-5	NA	NA	CASGRTGDFGEQYF	TGTGCCAGCGGGAGAACAGGTGATTTTGGAGAGCAGTACTTC
TRBJ2-2	TRBV11-2	few	NA	CASSPRSGGSRGTGELFF	TGTGCCAGCAGCCCCCGGTCGGGGGGCTCTCGGGGCACCGGGGAGCTGTTTTTT
TRBJ2-7	TRBV29-1	NA	TRBD1	CSVEEGYRGQPYYEQYF	TGCAGCGTTGAAGAGGGCTATCGGGGACAGCCATACTACGAGCAGTACTTC
TRBJ2-2	TRBV12-5	NA	TRBD2	CASGLGQSFGRVDTGELFF	TGTGCTAGTGGTTTGGGCCAGAGCTTCGGGAGGGTCGACACCGGGGAGCTGTTTTTT
TRBJ1-1	TRBV27	NA	NA	CASSFTGLGFGTEAFF	TGTGCCAGCAGTTTTACAGGGCTAGGGTTCGGCACTGAAGCTTTCTTT
TRBJ2-1	TRBV29-1	NA	TRBD2	CSVDVASGLNEQFF	TGCAGCGTTGATGTCGCTAGCGGGTTGAATGAGCAGTTCTTC
TRBJ2-2	TRBV7-2	NA	NA	CASSLTDVNTGELFF	TGTGCCAGCAGCTTAACGGACGTTAACACCGGGGAGCTGTTTTTT
TRBJ2-1	TRBV9	NA	TRBD2	CASSVSGGVSNEQFF	TGTGCCAGCAGCGTTAGCGGGGGGGTCTCCAATGAGCAGTTCTTC
TRBJ1-6	TRBV6-4	few	NA	CASSPNPYSPLHF	TGTGCCAGCAGTCCCAACCCCTATTCACCCCTCCACTTT
TRBJ2-7	TRBV7-2	NA	NA	CASSNSGTPPYEQYF	TGTGCCAGCAGTAATAGCGGTACTCCTCCCTACGAGCAGTACTTC
TRBJ2-3	TRBV18	NA	NA	CASSPPFPADTQYF	TGTGCCAGCTCACCACCCTTTCCAGCAGATACGCAGTATTTT
TRBJ2-1	TRBV6-1	NA	TRBD2	CASSERTSGTYNEQFF	TGTGCCAGCAGTGAAAGGACTAGCGGCACCTACAATGAGCAGTTCTTC
TRBJ2-7	TRBV29-1	NA	NA	CSVVYSPPGYEQYF	TGCAGCGTTGTATATAGCCCTCCCGGTTACGAGCAGTACTTC
TRBJ1-2	TRBV14	NA	NA	CASSQGPRGYTF	TGTGCCAGCAGCCAAGGCCCTAGGGGCTACACCTTC
TRBJ2-7	TRBV27	NA	NA	CASSWASSYEQYF	TGTGCCAGCAGTTGGGCCTCGAGCTACGAGCAGTACTTC
TRBJ1-2	TRBV19	NA	NA	CASSPFGNYGYTF	TGTGCCAGTAGTCCTTTTGGGAACTATGGCTACACCTTC
TRBJ2-7	TRBV6-6	few	NA	CASSYLDQYEQYF	TGTGCCAGCAGTTACCTGGACCAATACGAGCAGTACTTC
TRBJ1-2	TRBV6-1	NA	NA	CASSEIQTGRRNGYTF	TGTGCCAGCAGTGAAATACAAACCGGACGAAGGAATGGCTACACCTTC
TRBJ2-2	TRBV9	NA	NA	CASSVEGWQAGELFF	TGTGCCAGCAGCGTAGAGGGTTGGCAGGCCGGGGAGCTGTTTTTT
TRBJ1-2	TRBV5-1	NA	NA	CASSLGGDDYGYTF	TGCGCCAGCAGCTTGGGCGGGGATGACTATGGCTACACCTTC